This T cell receptor beta chain comes out of a study of OX40 agonist ivuxolimab in advanced cancers. On the study more broadly: Patients received ivuxolimab, an agonistic anti-OX40 (CD134) antibody.

V was trimmed by 5 bases and J by 0 bases, leaving 20 bases between them. Germline assignment: CDR1 LNHNV and CDR2 YYDKDF (reference sequence). The CDR3 is made up of 17 amino acids. Only in-frame clones appear in the TCRdb table, and some are missing; sequencing was by immunoSEQ multiplex PCR. The sample records approximately 90,000 clones, roughly nine tenths being singletons. Whole-study findings and limits: Partial responders treated at 0.1-3.0 mg/kg exhibited clonal expansion among the lowest measured. Still undetermined is the antigen specificity of the expanded peripheral T cells.

This clone was picked up a small number of times. The antigen remains undetermined. Sample: CD4+ or CD8+ T cells sorted from blood, taken in a trial of the OX40 agonist ivuxolimab. J is TRBJ2-7 and V is TRBV15; possibly TRBD1 for D (7 bases). The source is an adult with an advanced solid tumor such as melanoma, head and neck, liver or kidney cancer. The chain's CDR3 is CATSRRGVESPSYEQYF. The CDR3 coding sequence is TGTGCCACCAGCCGCAGGGGGGTCGAATCCCCCTCCTACGAGCAGTACTTC. The full variable domain, with the rest looked up from reference TRBV15 and TRBJ2-7, is DAMVIQNPRYQVTQFGKPVTLSCSQTLNHNVMYWYQQKSSQAPKLLFHYYDKDFNNEADTPDNFQSRRPNTSFCFLDIRSPGLGDTAMYLCATSRRGVESPSYEQYFGPGTRLTVT.